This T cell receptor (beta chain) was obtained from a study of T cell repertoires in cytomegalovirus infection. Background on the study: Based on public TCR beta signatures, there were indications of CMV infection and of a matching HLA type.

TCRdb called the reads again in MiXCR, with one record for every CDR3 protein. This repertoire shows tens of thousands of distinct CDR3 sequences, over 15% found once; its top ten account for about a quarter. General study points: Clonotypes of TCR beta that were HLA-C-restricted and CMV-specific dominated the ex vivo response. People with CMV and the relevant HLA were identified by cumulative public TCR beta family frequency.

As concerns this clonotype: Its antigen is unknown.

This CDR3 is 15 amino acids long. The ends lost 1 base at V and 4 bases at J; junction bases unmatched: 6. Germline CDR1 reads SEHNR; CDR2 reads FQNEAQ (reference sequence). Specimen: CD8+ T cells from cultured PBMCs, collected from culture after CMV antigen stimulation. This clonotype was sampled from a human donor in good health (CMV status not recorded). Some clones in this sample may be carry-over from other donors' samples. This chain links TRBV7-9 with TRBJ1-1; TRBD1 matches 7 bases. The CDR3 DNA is TGTGCCAGCAGCTTAGGGGGGACAGTTGGCACTGAAGCTTTCTTT. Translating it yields CASSLGGTVGTEAFF.